The 9 T cell receptor beta chains in this list originate from one sample, sequenced in a study of blood T cell repertoires in COVID-19. Assay: immunoSEQ multiplex PCR; the TCRdb copy retains only in-frame clones and omits some. The profile shows approximately 200,000 clones, about nine tenths of them singletons. The sequencing input was PBMCs or T cells enriched from blood (not recorded which). The receptors come from a man younger than 45 who had recovered from COVID-19.

The chain is built from TRBV2 and TRBJ1-5; unclear D gene. Germline assignment: CDR1 SNHLY and CDR2 FYNNEI. V shed 3 bases and J shed 4 bases, with 13 bases lying between them. This CDR3 has 15 amino acids. The CDR3 sequence is CASSERYIKNQPQHF. The CDR3 DNA reads TGTGCCAGCAGTGAGAGGTACATTAAAAATCAGCCCCAGCATTTT.

The chain has TRBV5-1 and TRBJ2-2, with 8 bases identical to TRBD1. This CDR3 contains 15 residues. Germline CDR1 and CDR2: SGHRS and YFSETQ. With V trimmed by 1 base and J by 7 bases, 6 bases remained unmatched. As DNA, the CDR3 is TGCGCCAGCAGCTTGTCCAGGGGGCCTGTCGGGGAGCTGTTTTTT. Its protein is CASSLSRGPVGELFF.

This sequence joins TRBV11-3 and TRBJ2-2, with 10 bases aligning to TRBD1. CDR3 length: 19 amino acids. Per germline, CDR1 SGHNT and CDR2 YENEEA. The V and J ends lost 0 bases and 4 bases, in that order; junction bases with no gene match: 11. CDR3 protein: CASSLDGWDRGLSTGELFF. The CDR3 DNA sequence: TGTGCCAGCAGCTTAGACGGCTGGGACAGGGGATTAAGCACCGGGGAGCTGTTTTTT.

The chain employs TRBV27 and TRBJ2-7, with D possibly TRBD2 on 5 matching bases. Trimming cost V 6 bases and J 5 bases, with 14 bases left between them. Germline V lookup: CDR1 MNHEY, CDR2 SMNVEV (reference sequence). The CDR3 is 13 amino acids. CDR3 sequence: CASRAGMRNEQYF. The CDR3 DNA follows: TGTGCCAGCAGGGCCGGGATGAGAAACGAGCAGTACTTC.

This clone showed up just once. The chain combines TRBV6-5 with TRBJ2-7, with D perhaps matching TRBD1 (6 bases). This CDR3 is built from 13 residues. Germline CDR1 reads MNHEY; CDR2 reads SVGAGI. With 4 bases removed from V and 12 bases from J, the gap between germline ends came to 19 bases. As DNA, the CDR3 is TGTGCCAGCAGTTTTATCCACCAGGGGATAGCGTACTTC. Its translation is CASSFIHQGIAYF.

The chain carries TRBV4-3 and TRBJ2-7; weak D call: TRBD1 (6 bases). Germline V gene sequence: CDR1 LGHNA, CDR2 YSLEER. Trimming left V 1 base short and J 0 bases short, with 10 bases between. The CDR3 extends over 15 amino acids. The DNA of the CDR3 is TGCGCCAGCAGCCAAGCCCCGGACAGCTCCTACGAGCAGTACTTC. As protein: CASSQAPDSSYEQYF.

This chain links TRBV11-2 with TRBJ2-7; 9 bases fit TRBD2. The CDR3 is 14 amino acids. Germline trimming cut 1 base from V and 6 bases from J; bases unmatched to any gene: 4. Germline CDR1 is SGHAT and CDR2 is FQNNGV. The CDR3 spells CASSLGTSAGEQYF. Written as DNA, the CDR3 is TGTGCCAGCAGCTTAGGGACTAGCGCTGGCGAGCAGTACTTC.

This rearrangement joins TRBV30 to TRBJ2-5; weak D call: TRBD2 (5 bases). The CDR3 totals 13 residues. V lost 5 bases and J lost 5, with 15 bases in between. Germline CDR1 reads GTSNPN; CDR2 reads SVGIG (reference sequence). The CDR3 loop is CAWARWELETQYF. DNA for the CDR3: TGTGCCTGGGCCCGTTGGGAGTTGGAGACCCAGTACTTC.

This clone was seen only a few times. This rearrangement joins TRBV4-1 to TRBJ2-7; 11 nucleotides line up with TRBD2. V shed 3 bases, J shed 5 bases, and the junction held 0 bases outside the gene matches. Germline loops: CDR1 MGHRA, CDR2 YSYEKL. The CDR3 is 13 residues long. CDR3 DNA sequence: TGCGCCAGCAGCCAGGGACTAGCGGACGAGCAGTACTTC. Its translation: CASSQGLADEQYF.